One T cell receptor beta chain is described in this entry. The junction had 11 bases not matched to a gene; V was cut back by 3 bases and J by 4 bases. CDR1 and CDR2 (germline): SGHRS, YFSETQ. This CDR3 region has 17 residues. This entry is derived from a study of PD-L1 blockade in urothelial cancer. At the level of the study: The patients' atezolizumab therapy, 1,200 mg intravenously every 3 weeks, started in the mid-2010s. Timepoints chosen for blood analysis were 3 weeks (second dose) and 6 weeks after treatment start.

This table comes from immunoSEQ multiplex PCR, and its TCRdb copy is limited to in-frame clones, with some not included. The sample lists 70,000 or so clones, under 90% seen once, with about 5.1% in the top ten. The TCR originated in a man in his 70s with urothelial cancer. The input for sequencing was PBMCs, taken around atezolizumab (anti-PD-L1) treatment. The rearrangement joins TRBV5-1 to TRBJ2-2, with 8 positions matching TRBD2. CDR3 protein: CASSWTLTSAGTGELFF. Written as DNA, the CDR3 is TGCGCCAGCAGCTGGACCCTGACTAGCGCGGGCACCGGGGAGCTGTTTTTT.